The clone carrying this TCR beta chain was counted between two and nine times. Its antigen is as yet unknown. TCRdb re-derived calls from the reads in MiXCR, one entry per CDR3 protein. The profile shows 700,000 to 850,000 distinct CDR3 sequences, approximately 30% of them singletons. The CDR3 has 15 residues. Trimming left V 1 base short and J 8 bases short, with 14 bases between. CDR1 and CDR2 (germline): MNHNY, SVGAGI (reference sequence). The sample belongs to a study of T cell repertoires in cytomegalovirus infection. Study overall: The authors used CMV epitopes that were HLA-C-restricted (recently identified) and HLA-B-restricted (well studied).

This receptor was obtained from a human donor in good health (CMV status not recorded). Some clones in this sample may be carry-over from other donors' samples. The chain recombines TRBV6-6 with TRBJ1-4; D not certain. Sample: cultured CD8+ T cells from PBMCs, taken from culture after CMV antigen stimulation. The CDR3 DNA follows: TGTGCCAGCAGTTACTTCGAGGGAGCTGGGGAAAAACTGTTTTTT. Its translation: CASSYFEGAGEKLFF.